This is a list of T cell receptor beta chains from one sample in a study of blood T cell repertoires in COVID-19. Here immunoSEQ multiplex PCR was the method, and the copy in TCRdb shows in-frame clones only, minus some. The sample contains 140,000 or so clones, around 81% of which appear only once. Material for sequencing was peripheral blood. The source is a woman in her forties or fifties with acute or convalescent COVID-19. Each CDR3 is given with its conserved first and last residue. The D gene is left open where the match is weak. Size is stated for part of the rows, as once, few or many counts, or as a class when the clone is expanded.

DNA: TGTGCCAGCAGCTTAGATGGGACAGGGGGCGCATTTAATGAAAAACTGTTTTTT
CDR3: CASSLDGTGGAFNEKLFF
size: .
D: TRBD1
J: TRBJ1-4
V: TRBV7-8

DNA: TGTGCCAGCTCACAAGGACAGGGGAATATGAACACTGAAGCTTTCTTT
CDR3: CASSQGQGNMNTEAFF
size: .
D: TRBD1
J: TRBJ1-1
V: TRBV18

DNA: TGCGCCAGCAGCCATGGGGACAGGAATTCACCCCTCCACTTT
CDR3: CASSHGDRNSPLHF
size: .
D: TRBD1
J: TRBJ1-6
V: TRBV4-3

DNA: TGTGCCAGCAGCCGCACTAGCGGACCTTACAATGAGCAGTTCTTC
CDR3: CASSRTSGPYNEQFF
size: .
D: TRBD2
J: TRBJ2-1
V: TRBV7-3

DNA: TGTGCCAGCGATCTCGGGACTAGCGGGGGGCCAGATACGCAGTATTTT
CDR3: CASDLGTSGGPDTQYF
size: .
D: TRBD2
J: TRBJ2-3
V: TRBV9

DNA: TGTGCCAGCAGCAATGAGCGCTATGGCTACACCTTC
CDR3: CASSNERYGYTF
size: .
D: .
J: TRBJ1-2
V: TRBV4-2

DNA: TGTGCCAGTAGTATGCGGACTGGTTCCTACGAGCAGTACTTC
CDR3: CASSMRTGSYEQYF
size: .
D: .
J: TRBJ2-7
V: TRBV19

DNA: TGTGCCAGCTCACGCGACATTGATACTGAAGCTTTCTTT
CDR3: CASSRDIDTEAFF
size: once
D: .
J: TRBJ1-1
V: TRBV18

DNA: TGTGCCAGCCGTCGGGGGACGGACTTGGGCACTGAAGCTTTCTTT
CDR3: CASRRGTDLGTEAFF
size: .
D: .
J: TRBJ1-1
V: TRBV27

DNA: TGTGCCTGCCAAGACACCCTAACAGACAATGAGCAGTTCTTC
CDR3: CACQDTLTDNEQFF
size: .
D: .
J: TRBJ2-1
V: TRBV30

DNA: TGTGCCATCAGTGAGTCGGCGGAAGGCACTGAAGCTTTCTTT
CDR3: CAISESAEGTEAFF
size: .
D: .
J: TRBJ1-1
V: TRBV10-3

DNA: TGTGCCAGCAGCCAAAGCACGACTAGCGGGGGGGTTGATACGCAGTATTTT
CDR3: CASSQSTTSGGVDTQYF
size: few
D: TRBD2
J: TRBJ2-3
V: TRBV4-2

DNA: TGTGCCAGCAGTTTATCCCGCGGTCCCTACGAGCAGTACTTC
CDR3: CASSLSRGPYEQYF
size: .
D: .
J: TRBJ2-7
V: TRBV27

DNA: TGTGCCAGCAGAAAAGGACACACGAACACTGAAGCTTTCTTT
CDR3: CASRKGHTNTEAFF
size: .
D: .
J: TRBJ1-1
V: TRBV27

DNA: TGTGCCAGCAGCTTAGACGGAACAGGGGGTCCATATGGCTACACCTTC
CDR3: CASSLDGTGGPYGYTF
size: .
D: TRBD1
J: TRBJ1-2
V: TRBV7-2

DNA: TGTGCCAGCAGCCCGCGGGGACGGGTCTATGGCTACACCTTC
CDR3: CASSPRGRVYGYTF
size: .
D: .
J: TRBJ1-2
V: TRBV5-8

DNA: TGTGCCAGCTCACCTGATTCACCCGTGACAGGCGAGCAGTACTTC
CDR3: CASSPDSPVTGEQYF
size: .
D: .
J: TRBJ2-7
V: TRBV18

DNA: TGCGCCAGCAGCCAAAGACAGGTCAGCTCCTACGAGCAGTACTTC
CDR3: CASSQRQVSSYEQYF
size: .
D: .
J: TRBJ2-7
V: TRBV4-3

DNA: TGTGCCAGCAGTGTGGGACAGGAAAATCAGCCCCAGCATTTT
CDR3: CASSVGQENQPQHF
size: .
D: TRBD1
J: TRBJ1-5
V: TRBV6-4

DNA: TGTGCCAGCAGCCAAGTAGGGACAGGGATCTCACCCCTCCACTTT
CDR3: CASSQVGTGISPLHF
size: .
D: TRBD1
J: TRBJ1-6
V: TRBV14

DNA: TGTGCCAGCAGCCAGGCACAGGATCAGCCCCAGCATTTT
CDR3: CASSQAQDQPQHF
size: .
D: .
J: TRBJ1-5
V: TRBV3-1/TRBV3-2

DNA: TGTGCCAGCAGCTTACCGACAGGGATCCCCACTGAAGCTTTCTTT
CDR3: CASSLPTGIPTEAFF
size: .
D: TRBD1
J: TRBJ1-1
V: TRBV7-9

DNA: TGTGCCACCGAGCAAGAGGGCTCCTACAATGAGCAGTTCTTC
CDR3: CATEQEGSYNEQFF
size: .
D: .
J: TRBJ2-1
V: TRBV10-3

DNA: TGTGCCAGCAGTGTCCCGGCGGGGGGCACTGAAGCTTTCTTT
CDR3: CASSVPAGGTEAFF
size: once
D: .
J: TRBJ1-1
V: TRBV2

DNA: TGTGCCAGGAGTCCAGGGGTGTTTTCACCCCTCCACTTT
CDR3: CARSPGVFSPLHF
size: .
D: .
J: TRBJ1-6
V: TRBV2

DNA: TGTGCCAGCGGGGTAGCGAGAGATTACGAGCAGTACTTC
CDR3: CASGVARDYEQYF
size: .
D: .
J: TRBJ2-7
V: TRBV2

DNA: TGTGCCAGCAGCTCTCCGGGACAGGTCTACGAGCAGTACTTC
CDR3: CASSSPGQVYEQYF
size: .
D: TRBD1
J: TRBJ2-7
V: TRBV11-1

DNA: TGTGCCAGCAGCTCTGTAGTTGGCGAGCAGTACTTC
CDR3: CASSSVVGEQYF
size: .
D: .
J: TRBJ2-7
V: TRBV13

DNA: TGTGCCAGCTCACCACAGGAGTTCGAGGAAGCTTTCTTT
CDR3: CASSPQEFEEAFF
size: .
D: .
J: TRBJ1-1
V: TRBV18

DNA: TGTGCCAGCAGTTTTGGTACTAGCGGCGATGAGCAGTTCTTC
CDR3: CASSFGTSGDEQFF
size: .
D: TRBD2
J: TRBJ2-1
V: TRBV27

DNA: TGCGCCAGCAGCTACCCGGGACAGGGGAGCGAGACCCAGTACTTC
CDR3: CASSYPGQGSETQYF
size: .
D: TRBD1
J: TRBJ2-5
V: TRBV5-1

DNA: TGCAGTGCCAGTCGACAGATTCAAGTCGACGAGCAGTACTTC
CDR3: CSASRQIQVDEQYF
size: .
D: .
J: TRBJ2-7
V: TRBV20-1

DNA: TGTGCCAGCAGCTCACGACCGGGTGCTGAAGCTTTCTTT
CDR3: CASSSRPGAEAFF
size: .
D: .
J: TRBJ1-1
V: TRBV11-3

DNA: TGCGCCAGCAGACCAAGACAGGGGGCCGGGGAGCTGTTTTTT
CDR3: CASRPRQGAGELFF
size: .
D: TRBD1
J: TRBJ2-2
V: TRBV10-1

DNA: TGTGCCTGGAGTGGGACAGGGTCCTCACACGGTCAGCCCCAGCATTTT
CDR3: CAWSGTGSSHGQPQHF
size: .
D: TRBD1
J: TRBJ1-5
V: TRBV30

DNA: TGTGCCAGCAGCCACACAAGGGGTGGCTACACCTTC
CDR3: CASSHTRGGYTF
size: .
D: .
J: TRBJ1-2
V: TRBV3-1/TRBV3-2

DNA: TGTGCCAGCAGTTTTAACGGGGGGAGCTCCTACAATGAGCAGTTCTTC
CDR3: CASSFNGGSSYNEQFF
size: .
D: TRBD2
J: TRBJ2-1
V: TRBV28

DNA: TGTGCCAGCAGCCCCGTTCGCCTGGACAGGGGAAACAATGAGCAGTTCTTC
CDR3: CASSPVRLDRGNNEQFF
size: .
D: TRBD1
J: TRBJ2-1
V: TRBV2

DNA: TGCAGCGTTGAGGGCCTCTATCCCGCTTTCTTT
CDR3: CSVEGLYPAFF
size: .
D: .
J: TRBJ1-1
V: TRBV29-1

DNA: TGTGCCAGCAGTTACGCCGGTGTGGGGACTAGGAGCACAGATACGCAGTATTTT
CDR3: CASSYAGVGTRSTDTQYF
size: .
D: TRBD2
J: TRBJ2-3
V: TRBV6-2/TRBV6-3

DNA: TGTGCCAGCAGTTACTCGACCAGCGCCAATGAGCAGTTCTTC
CDR3: CASSYSTSANEQFF
size: .
D: .
J: TRBJ2-1
V: TRBV6-5

DNA: TGTGCCAGCAGCCCCGACAGGTCTACTGAAGCTTTCTTT
CDR3: CASSPDRSTEAFF
size: .
D: .
J: TRBJ1-1
V: TRBV5-4

DNA: TGTGCCAGCACCCTTCTAGCGGGGGGGCCGGTTGAGCAGTTCTTC
CDR3: CASTLLAGGPVEQFF
size: .
D: TRBD2
J: TRBJ2-1
V: TRBV2

DNA: TGTGCCAGCTCACAGGGAGTGGATACTGAAGCTTTCTTT
CDR3: CASSQGVDTEAFF
size: .
D: .
J: TRBJ1-1
V: TRBV18

DNA: TGCGCCAGCAGCTTGGTGGGTCTAGCGGGGAACAATGAGCAGTTCTTC
CDR3: CASSLVGLAGNNEQFF
size: .
D: TRBD2
J: TRBJ2-1
V: TRBV5-1

DNA: TGCGCCAGCAGCTTGCAGGGGGCCGGGGAGCTGTTTTTT
CDR3: CASSLQGAGELFF
size: .
D: TRBD1
J: TRBJ2-2
V: TRBV5-1

DNA: TGTGCCAGCAGCAACAGGGTCAAGGAAGCGATTTTT
CDR3: CASSNRVKEAIF
size: .
D: .
J: TRBJ1-4
V: TRBV21-1

DNA: TGTGCCAGCAGCGTAGGTGGGGACAGAGGTGGCTACACCTTC
CDR3: CASSVGGDRGGYTF
size: .
D: TRBD1
J: TRBJ1-2
V: TRBV9

DNA: TGTGCCAGCGGACAGGGTAGCAATCAGCCCCAGCATTTT
CDR3: CASGQGSNQPQHF
size: .
D: TRBD1
J: TRBJ1-5
V: TRBV5-8

DNA: TGTGCCAGTAGCCCCCGAGGGGGGGGGAGCTCCTACAATGAGCAGTTCTTC
CDR3: CASSPRGGGSSYNEQFF
size: .
D: .
J: TRBJ2-1
V: TRBV19

DNA: TGTGCCAGCAGCCAGCCCGGGAGTCATAAGTTCTACGAGCAGTACTTC
CDR3: CASSQPGSHKFYEQYF
size: few
D: .
J: TRBJ2-7
V: TRBV14

DNA: TGTGCCAGCAGCTTTTCCGGGACACCGAATTCTGAAGCTTTCTTT
CDR3: CASSFSGTPNSEAFF
size: .
D: .
J: TRBJ1-1
V: TRBV7-8

DNA: TGTGCCAGCAGCTTGGCAGGAAGCTCCTATAATTCACCCCTCCACTTT
CDR3: CASSLAGSSYNSPLHF
size: .
D: .
J: TRBJ1-6
V: TRBV5-4

DNA: TGCGCCAGCAGCTTGCCCGGGACAGCTGGAAACACCATATATTTT
CDR3: CASSLPGTAGNTIYF
size: .
D: TRBD1
J: TRBJ1-3
V: TRBV5-1